The rows below give T cell receptor beta chains drawn from one sample of a study of blood T cells in healthy people across ages. TCRdb processed the 5' RACE reads anew with MiXCR; each CDR3 protein has one entry. This sample has under 2,000,000 distinct CDR3 sequences, with roughly 52% found just once. The sample taken for sequencing was blood. These receptor sequences come from a woman aged 35 to 49 in good health. The CDR3 runs from the conserved cysteine through the conserved F or W. A D gene is named only where the DNA matches it firmly. Clone size is shown for a subset of rows, as once, few, many or a class of expanded clone.

j_call: TRBJ2-1
d_call: -
clone_size: -
v_call: TRBV24-1
cdr3_aa: CATSDTGTSFGYEQFF
cdr3_nt: TGTGCCACCAGTGATACAGGGACAAGCTTTGGATATGAGCAGTTCTTC

j_call: TRBJ2-7
d_call: -
clone_size: few
v_call: TRBV4-2
cdr3_aa: CASSQAGGVLGEQYF
cdr3_nt: TGTGCCAGCAGCCAAGCAGGGGGGGTACTTGGCGAGCAGTACTTC

j_call: TRBJ2-7
d_call: -
clone_size: -
v_call: TRBV28
cdr3_aa: CASSLGTRDEQYF
cdr3_nt: TGTGCCAGCAGTTTAGGGACCCGGGACGAGCAGTACTTC

j_call: TRBJ2-3
d_call: -
clone_size: -
v_call: TRBV20-1
cdr3_aa: CSVLRSDTQYF
cdr3_nt: TGCAGTGTCCTACGGTCGGATACGCAGTATTTT

j_call: TRBJ2-5
d_call: -
clone_size: few
v_call: TRBV20-1
cdr3_aa: CSARFRQETQYF
cdr3_nt: TGCAGTGCTAGGTTCAGGCAAGAGACCCAGTACTTC

j_call: TRBJ2-5
d_call: TRBD1
clone_size: few
v_call: TRBV7-8
cdr3_aa: CASSLARTGVLGQETQYF
cdr3_nt: TGTGCCAGCAGCTTAGCCCGAACAGGGGTTTTGGGGCAAGAGACCCAGTACTTC

j_call: TRBJ2-7
d_call: -
clone_size: -
v_call: TRBV4-3
cdr3_aa: CASSQDLGTASDEQYF
cdr3_nt: TGCGCCAGCAGCCAAGATCTGGGTACTGCATCGGACGAGCAGTACTTC

j_call: TRBJ2-1
d_call: -
clone_size: once
v_call: TRBV13
cdr3_aa: CASIPGGDRNNEQFF
cdr3_nt: TGTGCCAGCATTCCCGGAGGGGACCGAAACAATGAGCAGTTCTTC

j_call: TRBJ1-5
d_call: TRBD1
clone_size: -
v_call: TRBV24-1
cdr3_aa: CATSELTGGSWFQPQHF
cdr3_nt: TGTGCCACCAGTGAGCTGACAGGGGGCAGTTGGTTTCAGCCCCAGCATTTT

j_call: TRBJ1-6
d_call: -
clone_size: many
v_call: TRBV3-1
cdr3_aa: CASTSPNSPLHF
cdr3_nt: TGTGCCAGCACTAGCCCAAATTCACCCCTCCACTTT

j_call: TRBJ2-5
d_call: -
clone_size: -
v_call: TRBV3-1
cdr3_aa: CASSQGLNPETQYF
cdr3_nt: TGTGCCAGCAGCCAAGGGTTAAACCCAGAGACCCAGTACTTC

j_call: TRBJ2-1
d_call: -
clone_size: few
v_call: TRBV29-1
cdr3_aa: CSVEDWGDNEQFF
cdr3_nt: TGCAGCGTTGAGGACTGGGGCGACAATGAGCAGTTCTTC

j_call: TRBJ2-3
d_call: TRBD2
clone_size: -
v_call: TRBV20-1
cdr3_aa: CSASPLAGADTQYF
cdr3_nt: TGCAGTGCTAGCCCTCTAGCGGGGGCGGATACGCAGTATTTT

j_call: TRBJ2-4
d_call: TRBD2
clone_size: few
v_call: TRBV15
cdr3_aa: CATSRDFLAGGVSAKNIQYF
cdr3_nt: TGTGCCACCAGCAGAGATTTCCTAGCGGGGGGGGTCTCGGCCAAAAACATTCAGTACTTC

j_call: TRBJ2-7
d_call: -
clone_size: -
v_call: TRBV11-2
cdr3_aa: CASSPLGGRYEQYF
cdr3_nt: TGTGCCAGCAGCCCGCTGGGGGGCCGTTACGAGCAGTACTTC

j_call: TRBJ2-3
d_call: TRBD2
clone_size: -
v_call: TRBV9
cdr3_aa: CASSVGGTTNTDTQYF
cdr3_nt: TGTGCCAGCAGCGTGGGGGGGACTACTAACACAGATACGCAGTATTTT

j_call: TRBJ1-2
d_call: -
clone_size: -
v_call: TRBV18
cdr3_aa: CASSPNLGPGYTF
cdr3_nt: TGTGCCAGCTCACCAAATCTGGGTCCTGGCTACACCTTC

j_call: TRBJ2-5
d_call: TRBD1
clone_size: few
v_call: TRBV6-1
cdr3_aa: CATKDRGGWETQYF
cdr3_nt: TGTGCCACCAAAGACAGGGGAGGATGGGAGACCCAGTACTTC

j_call: TRBJ2-7
d_call: -
clone_size: -
v_call: TRBV6-6
cdr3_aa: CASKLPGTGSYEQYF
cdr3_nt: TGTGCCAGCAAGTTACCCGGGACGGGTTCCTACGAGCAGTACTTC

j_call: TRBJ2-7
d_call: TRBD2
clone_size: few
v_call: TRBV28
cdr3_aa: CASRTSGVYEQYF
cdr3_nt: TGTGCCTCAAGGACTAGCGGGGTCTACGAGCAGTACTTC

j_call: TRBJ2-3
d_call: TRBD2
clone_size: -
v_call: TRBV6-1
cdr3_aa: CASSELGSGAMTDTQYF
cdr3_nt: TGTGCCAGCAGTGAATTGGGTAGCGGGGCTATGACAGATACGCAGTATTTT

j_call: TRBJ2-7
d_call: -
clone_size: -
v_call: TRBV7-2
cdr3_aa: CASSFGQNVYEQYF
cdr3_nt: TGTGCCAGCAGCTTTGGACAGAACGTCTACGAGCAGTACTTC

j_call: TRBJ2-1
d_call: TRBD2
clone_size: -
v_call: TRBV18
cdr3_aa: CASSKGSGAIDEQFF
cdr3_nt: TGTGCCAGCTCGAAAGGTAGCGGGGCTATAGATGAGCAGTTCTTC

j_call: TRBJ2-3
d_call: -
clone_size: few
v_call: TRBV9
cdr3_aa: CASSAHKPGGLTDTQYF
cdr3_nt: TGTGCCAGCAGTGCTCATAAACCGGGGGGCCTCACAGATACGCAGTATTTT

j_call: TRBJ2-1
d_call: -
clone_size: few
v_call: TRBV2
cdr3_aa: CASSGQGPNEQFF
cdr3_nt: TGTGCCAGCAGTGGTCAGGGGCCTAATGAGCAGTTCTTC

j_call: TRBJ1-5
d_call: TRBD1
clone_size: -
v_call: TRBV20-1
cdr3_aa: CSASQGGVQPQHF
cdr3_nt: TGCAGTGCGTCGCAGGGGGGGGTACAGCCCCAGCATTTT

j_call: TRBJ2-7
d_call: -
clone_size: -
v_call: TRBV7-9
cdr3_aa: CASSLDSGSSYEQYF
cdr3_nt: TGTGCCAGCAGCTTAGACAGTGGGAGCTCCTACGAGCAGTACTTC

j_call: TRBJ2-7
d_call: -
clone_size: many
v_call: TRBV29-1
cdr3_aa: CSAKPTAYEQYF
cdr3_nt: TGCAGCGCCAAACCTACGGCCTACGAGCAGTACTTC

j_call: TRBJ2-1
d_call: -
clone_size: few
v_call: TRBV12-3/TRBV12-4
cdr3_aa: CASRSLLERSSYNEQFF
cdr3_nt: TGTGCCAGCAGATCCCTCCTTGAGCGGAGCTCCTACAATGAGCAGTTCTTC

j_call: TRBJ1-1
d_call: -
clone_size: -
v_call: TRBV5-4
cdr3_aa: CASSLELSEAFF
cdr3_nt: TGTGCCAGCAGCTTGGAATTGAGTGAAGCTTTCTTT

j_call: TRBJ1-1
d_call: -
clone_size: -
v_call: TRBV11-2
cdr3_aa: CASSTPRQLNTEAFF
cdr3_nt: TGTGCCAGCAGCACCCCTCGACAGCTGAACACTGAAGCTTTCTTT

j_call: TRBJ1-5
d_call: -
clone_size: -
v_call: TRBV20-1
cdr3_aa: CSARQRNQPQHF
cdr3_nt: TGCAGTGCTCGACAGCGCAATCAGCCCCAGCATTTT

j_call: TRBJ1-2
d_call: -
clone_size: -
v_call: TRBV7-2
cdr3_aa: CASSPARSIRVYGYTF
cdr3_nt: TGTGCCAGCAGCCCCGCGAGGTCTATTCGGGTCTATGGCTACACCTTC

j_call: TRBJ1-2
d_call: -
clone_size: few
v_call: TRBV29-1
cdr3_aa: CSVVTPSRGAPSYTF
cdr3_nt: TGCAGCGTTGTAACCCCTTCCCGGGGAGCCCCGTCCTACACCTTC

j_call: TRBJ1-1
d_call: TRBD1
clone_size: -
v_call: TRBV15
cdr3_aa: CATSIQGIEHTEAFF
cdr3_nt: TGTGCCACCAGCATACAGGGGATCGAACACACTGAAGCTTTCTTT

j_call: TRBJ2-7
d_call: -
clone_size: many
v_call: TRBV29-1
cdr3_aa: CSVGQDSYEQYF
cdr3_nt: TGCAGCGTTGGCCAGGACAGCTACGAGCAGTACTTC

j_call: TRBJ2-7
d_call: -
clone_size: -
v_call: TRBV29-1
cdr3_aa: CSVGSTRTYEQYF
cdr3_nt: TGCAGCGTTGGATCGACAAGAACCTACGAGCAGTACTTC

j_call: TRBJ2-7
d_call: TRBD2
clone_size: -
v_call: TRBV5-1
cdr3_aa: CASSPSPGTSEREQYF
cdr3_nt: TGCGCCAGCAGCCCATCACCTGGGACTAGCGAGCGCGAGCAGTACTTC

j_call: TRBJ2-1
d_call: TRBD2
clone_size: -
v_call: TRBV7-2
cdr3_aa: CASSLRAAGGDNEQFF
cdr3_nt: TGTGCCAGCAGCTTACGGGCTGCGGGGGGGGACAATGAGCAGTTCTTC

j_call: TRBJ2-5
d_call: TRBD1
clone_size: -
v_call: TRBV24-1
cdr3_aa: CATSEGGQGVVVGQETQYF
cdr3_nt: TGTGCCACCAGTGAGGGCGGACAGGGGGTCGTCGTCGGACAAGAGACCCAGTACTTC

j_call: TRBJ1-2
d_call: -
clone_size: -
v_call: TRBV20-1
cdr3_aa: CSAKQPPYGYTF
cdr3_nt: TGCAGTGCTAAACAGCCGCCCTATGGCTACACCTTC

j_call: TRBJ1-6
d_call: TRBD1
clone_size: -
v_call: TRBV4-1
cdr3_aa: CASSQDGQGSYNSPLHF
cdr3_nt: TGCGCCAGCAGCCAAGACGGACAGGGATCCTATAATTCACCCCTCCACTTT

j_call: TRBJ2-1
d_call: TRBD1
clone_size: -
v_call: TRBV15
cdr3_aa: CATSRPSTGGFRNEQFF
cdr3_nt: TGTGCCACCAGCAGACCTTCTACAGGGGGCTTTAGAAATGAGCAGTTCTTC

j_call: TRBJ2-1
d_call: -
clone_size: -
v_call: TRBV6-2/TRBV6-3
cdr3_aa: CASRDYWGLGEQFF
cdr3_nt: TGTGCCAGCAGGGACTATTGGGGATTGGGTGAGCAGTTCTTC

j_call: TRBJ2-3
d_call: -
clone_size: many
v_call: TRBV20-1
cdr3_aa: CSASLGDTQYF
cdr3_nt: TGCAGTGCTAGCTTGGGGGATACGCAGTATTTT

j_call: TRBJ2-3
d_call: -
clone_size: -
v_call: TRBV5-1
cdr3_aa: CASSLAQGLTDTQYF
cdr3_nt: TGCGCCAGCAGCTTGGCCCAGGGACTCACAGATACGCAGTATTTT

j_call: TRBJ1-2
d_call: -
clone_size: -
v_call: TRBV15
cdr3_aa: CATSRDTFNGYTF
cdr3_nt: TGTGCCACCAGCAGAGATACATTTAATGGCTACACCTTC

j_call: TRBJ1-4
d_call: -
clone_size: -
v_call: TRBV27
cdr3_aa: CARSLVFTNEKLFF
cdr3_nt: TGTGCCCGCAGTTTAGTGTTTACTAATGAAAAACTGTTTTTT

j_call: TRBJ2-3
d_call: TRBD2
clone_size: -
v_call: TRBV10-2
cdr3_aa: CASSDGLAFTDTQYF
cdr3_nt: TGCGCCAGCAGTGATGGACTAGCATTCACAGATACGCAGTATTTT

j_call: TRBJ2-1
d_call: TRBD2
clone_size: few
v_call: TRBV5-1
cdr3_aa: CASRRLAGETLRNEQFF
cdr3_nt: TGCGCCAGCAGGCGACTAGCGGGGGAGACCCTTAGGAATGAGCAGTTCTTC